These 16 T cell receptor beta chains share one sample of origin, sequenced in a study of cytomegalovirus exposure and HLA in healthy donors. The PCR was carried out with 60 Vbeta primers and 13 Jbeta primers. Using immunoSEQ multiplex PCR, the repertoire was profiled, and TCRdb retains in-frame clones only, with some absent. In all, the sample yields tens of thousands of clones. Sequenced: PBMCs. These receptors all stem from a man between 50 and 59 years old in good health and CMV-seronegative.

Written as DNA, the CDR3 is TGTGCCAGTAGTGCCGGACCCGGGACAGTCTATGGCTACACCTTC. It is translated as CASSAGPGTVYGYTF. V gene TRBV19 combines with J gene TRBJ1-2; 7 nucleotides agree with TRBD1. This CDR3 spans 15 amino acids. CDR1 LNHDA and CDR2 SQIVND come from the germline V gene (reference sequence). V lost 5 bases and J lost 4; bases outside the gene matches: 10.

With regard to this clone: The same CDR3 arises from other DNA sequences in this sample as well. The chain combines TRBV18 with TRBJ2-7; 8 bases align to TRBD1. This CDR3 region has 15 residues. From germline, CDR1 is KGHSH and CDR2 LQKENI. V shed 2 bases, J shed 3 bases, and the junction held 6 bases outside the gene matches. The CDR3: CASSPGTGGGYEQYF. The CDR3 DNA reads TGTGCCAGCTCACCAGGAACAGGGGGAGGCTACGAGCAGTACTTC.

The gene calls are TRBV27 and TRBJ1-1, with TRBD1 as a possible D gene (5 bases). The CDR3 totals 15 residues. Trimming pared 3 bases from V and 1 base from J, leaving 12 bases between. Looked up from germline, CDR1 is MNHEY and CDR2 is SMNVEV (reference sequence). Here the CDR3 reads CASSLEGTTNTEAFF. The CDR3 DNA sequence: TGTGCCAGCAGTTTGGAGGGGACTACGAACACTGAAGCTTTCTTT.

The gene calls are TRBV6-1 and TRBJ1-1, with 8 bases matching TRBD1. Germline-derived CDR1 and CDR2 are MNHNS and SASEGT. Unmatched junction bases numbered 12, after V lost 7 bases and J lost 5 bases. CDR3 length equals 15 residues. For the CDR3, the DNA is TGTGCCAGCATTGGACAGGGAGGAAGTAGAACTGAAGCTTTCTTT. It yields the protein CASIGQGGSRTEAFF.

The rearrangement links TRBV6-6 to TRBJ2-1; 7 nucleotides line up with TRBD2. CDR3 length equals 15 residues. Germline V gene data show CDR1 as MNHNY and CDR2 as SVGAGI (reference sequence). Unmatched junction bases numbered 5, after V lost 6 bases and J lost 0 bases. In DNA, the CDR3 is TGTGCCAGCAGCCGAGCGGGGAGCTCCTACAATGAGCAGTTCTTC. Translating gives CASSRAGSSYNEQFF.

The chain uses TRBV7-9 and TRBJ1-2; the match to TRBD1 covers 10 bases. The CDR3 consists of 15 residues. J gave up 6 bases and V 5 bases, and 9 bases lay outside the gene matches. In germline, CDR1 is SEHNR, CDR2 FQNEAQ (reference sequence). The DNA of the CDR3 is TGTGCCAGCAGCAAACCGGGACAGGGGTGGAATGGCTACACCTTC. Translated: CASSKPGQGWNGYTF. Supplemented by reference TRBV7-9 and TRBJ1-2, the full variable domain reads DTGVSQNPRHKITKRGQNVTFRCDPISEHNRLYWYRQTLGQGPEFLTYFQNEAQLEKSRLLSDRFSAERPKGSFSTLEIQRTEQGDSAMYLCASSKPGQGWNGYTFGSGTRLTVV.

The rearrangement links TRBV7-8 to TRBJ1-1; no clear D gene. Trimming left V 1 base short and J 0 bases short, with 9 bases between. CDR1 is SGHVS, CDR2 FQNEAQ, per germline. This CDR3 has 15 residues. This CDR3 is CASSLEGGMNTEAFF. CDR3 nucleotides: TGTGCCAGCAGCTTAGAAGGAGGGATGAACACTGAAGCTTTCTTT.

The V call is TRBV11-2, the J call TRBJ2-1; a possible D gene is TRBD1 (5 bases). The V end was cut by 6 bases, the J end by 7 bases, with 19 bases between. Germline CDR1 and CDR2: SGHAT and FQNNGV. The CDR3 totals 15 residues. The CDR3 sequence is CASRPHLDRWNEQFF. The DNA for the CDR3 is TGTGCCAGCAGACCTCACCTCGACAGATGGAATGAGCAGTTCTTC.

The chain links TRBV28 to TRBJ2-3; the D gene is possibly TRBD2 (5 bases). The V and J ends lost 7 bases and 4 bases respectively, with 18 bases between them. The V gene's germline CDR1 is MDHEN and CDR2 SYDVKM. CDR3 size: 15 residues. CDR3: CASNTILLASDTQYF. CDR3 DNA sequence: TGTGCCAGCAATACCATCTTGCTAGCATCAGATACGCAGTATTTT.

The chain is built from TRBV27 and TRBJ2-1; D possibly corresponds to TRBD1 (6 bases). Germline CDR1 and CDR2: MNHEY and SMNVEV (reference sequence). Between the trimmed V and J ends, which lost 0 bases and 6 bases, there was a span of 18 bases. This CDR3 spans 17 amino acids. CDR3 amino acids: CASSLSVWGRPGNEQFF. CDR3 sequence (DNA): TGTGCCAGCAGTTTATCGGTCTGGGGGCGCCCGGGCAATGAGCAGTTCTTC.

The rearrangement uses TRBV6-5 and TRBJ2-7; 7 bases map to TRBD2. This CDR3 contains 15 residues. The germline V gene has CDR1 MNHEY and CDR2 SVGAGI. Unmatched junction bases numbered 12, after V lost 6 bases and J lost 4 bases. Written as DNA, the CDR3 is TGTGCCAGCAGCGCAGGGAGGGGCACGATATACGAGCAGTACTTC. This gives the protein CASSAGRGTIYEQYF.

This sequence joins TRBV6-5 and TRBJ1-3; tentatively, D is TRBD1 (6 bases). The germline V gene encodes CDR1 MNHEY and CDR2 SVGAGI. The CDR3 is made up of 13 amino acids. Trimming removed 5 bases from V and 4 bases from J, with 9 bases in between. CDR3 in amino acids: CASSQQGGNTIYF. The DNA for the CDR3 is TGTGCCAGCAGTCAACAGGGAGGAAACACCATATATTTT.

CDR3 sequence: CASSPPGGGMNTEAFF. CDR3 sequence (DNA): TGTGCCAGCTCACCACCGGGAGGGGGGATGAACACTGAAGCTTTCTTT. The rearrangement uses TRBV18 and TRBJ1-1; D perhaps matches TRBD1 (6 bases). The CDR3 consists of 16 residues. CDR1 and CDR2 (germline): KGHSH, LQKENI. Trimming took off 0 bases at V and 0 bases at J, with 11 bases between the two ends. Full variable domain (outside the CDR3, taken from reference TRBV18 and TRBJ1-1): NAGVMQNPRHLVRRRGQEARLRCSPMKGHSHVYWYRQLPEEGLKFMVYLQKENIIDESGMPKERFSAEFPKEGPSILRIQQVVRGDSAAYFCASSPPGGGMNTEAFFGQGTRLTVV.

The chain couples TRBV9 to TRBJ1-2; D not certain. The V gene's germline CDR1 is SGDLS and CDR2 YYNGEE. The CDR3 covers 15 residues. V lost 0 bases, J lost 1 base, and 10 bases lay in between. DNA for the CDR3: TGTGCCAGCAGCGTAGGTCTCCCTCGTAACTATGGCTACACCTTC. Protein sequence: CASSVGLPRNYGYTF.

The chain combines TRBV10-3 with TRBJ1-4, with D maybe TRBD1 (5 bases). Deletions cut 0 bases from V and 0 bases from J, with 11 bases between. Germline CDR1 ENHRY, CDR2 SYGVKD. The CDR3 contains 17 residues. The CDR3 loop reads CAISESSGIATNEKLFF. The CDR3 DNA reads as TGTGCCATCAGTGAGTCGTCAGGGATTGCAACTAATGAAAAACTGTTTTTT.

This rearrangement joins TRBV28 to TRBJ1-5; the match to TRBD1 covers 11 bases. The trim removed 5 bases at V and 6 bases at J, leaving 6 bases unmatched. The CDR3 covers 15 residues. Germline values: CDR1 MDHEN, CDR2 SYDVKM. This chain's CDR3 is CASSGTGGLGQPQHF. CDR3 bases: TGTGCCAGCAGTGGGACAGGGGGACTCGGTCAGCCCCAGCATTTT.